These T cell receptor beta chains were read from a single sample in a study of cytomegalovirus exposure and HLA in healthy donors. The data were produced by immunoSEQ multiplex PCR, yet TCRdb's version contains in-frame clones alone and is incomplete. The sample includes over 150,000 clones, around 68% seen only once; the top ten take less than 1.5%. The source material was PBMCs. All receptors derive from a man aged 50 or older in good health and CMV-seronegative. Each CDR3 is given with its conserved first and last residue. The order of the fields is V gene, J gene, CDR3 length, CDR3 protein.

TRBV5-1	TRBJ2-7	13	CASSLDRGYEQYF
TRBV29-1	TRBJ2-7	12	CSVLNRGYEQYF
TRBV7-9	TRBJ1-5	19	CASSSPWAGFSYSNQPQHF
TRBV7-9	TRBJ1-1	15	CASSRGQGRNTEAFF
TRBV19	TRBJ2-3	18	CASSTRTSGGSSTDTQYF
TRBV5-4	TRBJ1-2	14	CASSSGQTGLGYTF
TRBV27	TRBJ2-7	14	CASSQSGGGAEQYF
TRBV5-1	TRBJ2-1	16	CASSLGGPGAYNEQFF
TRBV4-3	TRBJ2-6	16	CASSQDLSSGANVLTF
TRBV7-2	TRBJ2-1	15	CASSLGGGVNNEQFF
TRBV9	TRBJ2-1	15	CASSVGTSGSNEQFF
TRBV27	TRBJ1-1	15	CASSFIGGLDTEAFF
TRBV10-3	TRBJ1-5	17	CAISESKGQPSNQPQHF
TRBV10-3	TRBJ2-7	12	CAIRGTGYEQYF
TRBV5-5	TRBJ1-1	16	CASSLRGDAWNTEAFF
TRBV27	TRBJ1-6	14	CASQSGTLKSPLHF
TRBV19	TRBJ1-2	13	CASSIAGHFGYTF
TRBV7-2	TRBJ2-7	17	CASSLASPGGKSGEQYF
TRBV5-1	TRBJ2-7	15	CASSLGGGETYEQYF
TRBV5-1	TRBJ2-4	13	CASSPGQGDIQYF
TRBV7-9	TRBJ1-6	17	CASSSQGISSYNSPLHF
TRBV6-1	TRBJ2-5	14	CASRTSGGQETQYF
TRBV7-9	TRBJ1-1	13	CSSSLEITGTTFF
TRBV15	TRBJ2-5	17	CATSRSLSGMLKETQYF
TRBV7-2	TRBJ1-6	13	CASSRQRPSPLHF
TRBV5-1	TRBJ1-6	15	CASSLTTGGNSPLHF
TRBV13	TRBJ2-1	17	CASSQGPSWSSYNEQFF
TRBV13	TRBJ1-2	16	CASTLRGGQGDIGYTF
TRBV19	TRBJ1-1	13	CASSTTRNTEAFF
TRBV28	TRBJ1-2	14	CASTLATSNYGYTF
TRBV11-2	TRBJ2-1	12	CASSLSRNEQFF
TRBV10-3	TRBJ2-1	15	CAISEDRAPYNEQFF
TRBV28	TRBJ2-3	17	CASSLGLAGYPGDTQYF
TRBV28	TRBJ1-1	15	CASSSQGPSNTEAFF
TRBV7-9	TRBJ1-1	13	CASSAGQGAEAFF
TRBV6-1	TRBJ1-1	15	CASSVQGAMNTEAFF
TRBV20-1	TRBJ1-1	11	CSASLRTEAFF
TRBV28	TRBJ1-5	15	CASRLGSWPNQPQHF
TRBV2	TRBJ2-5	13	CASSSDREGTQYF
TRBV28	TRBJ1-5	14	CASRATGSPQPQHF
TRBV9	TRBJ1-1	15	CASSSGEPMNTEAFF
TRBV5-1	TRBJ1-5	14	CASSDGQGRQPQHF
TRBV13	TRBJ1-2	14	CASSLSGINYGYTF
TRBV9	TRBJ2-2	12	CASSFITGELFF
TRBV2	TRBJ2-3	15	CASTGGLAGTDTQYF
TRBV29-1	TRBJ2-2	14	CSVERRGGTGELFF
TRBV5-1	TRBJ2-5	13	CASSWGQGETQYF
TRBV7-2	TRBJ2-5	14	CASSLAGGRETQYF